This is a list of T cell receptor beta chains from one sample in a study of blood T cells in healthy people across ages. TCRdb processed the 5' RACE reads anew with MiXCR; each CDR3 protein has one entry. The data hold hundreds of thousands of distinct CDR3 sequences, with roughly 25% observed a single time. This sample was shared with a second study, whose subject was T cells of mothers and their children.

The sequenced sample was blood. Source of these receptors: a boy younger than 18 in good health. CDR3s include the opening cysteine and the closing phenylalanine or tryptophan. D genes are given only for firm matches. Some rows mark clone size as missing; the rest say once, few, many or name a class of expanded clone.

j_gene	d_gene	abundance	v_gene	len	CDR3aa	CDR3nt
TRBJ2-3	TRBD2	few	TRBV20-1	17	CSADPGLGLASTDTQYF	TGCAGTGCAGACCCCGGGTTAGGACTAGCGAGCACAGATACGCAGTATTTT
TRBJ2-1	-	-	TRBV20-1	15	CSARDLVEAYNEQFF	TGCAGTGCTAGAGATCTAGTAGAAGCCTACAATGAGCAGTTCTTC
TRBJ2-2	-	-	TRBV6-1	14	CAARRAANTGELFF	TGTGCCGCCCGGCGGGCAGCGAACACCGGGGAGCTGTTTTTT
TRBJ1-2	-	-	TRBV7-9	11	CASSFGDSYTF	TGTGCCAGCAGCTTCGGGGACAGCTACACCTTC
TRBJ2-5	-	few	TRBV9	15	CASSAGLNIGETQYF	TGTGCCAGCAGCGCCGGACTAAATATAGGGGAGACCCAGTACTTC
TRBJ2-5	-	-	TRBV15	14	CATSRLFDGETQYF	TGTGCCACCAGCAGATTATTCGACGGAGAGACCCAGTACTTC
TRBJ2-7	-	-	TRBV7-9	16	CASSPPVDPKPYEQYF	TGTGCCAGCAGCCCTCCCGTCGATCCCAAGCCCTACGAGCAGTACTTC
TRBJ2-1	TRBD1	few	TRBV27	14	CASSYRGSYNEQFF	TGTGCCAGCAGTTACAGGGGCTCCTACAATGAGCAGTTCTTC
TRBJ2-1	-	few	TRBV14	13	CASSQRPQSEQFF	TGTGCCAGCAGCCAAAGGCCCCAGTCCGAGCAGTTCTTC
TRBJ1-1	TRBD1	few	TRBV18	13	CASSPRDRTEAFF	TGTGCCAGCTCACCACGGGACAGGACTGAAGCTTTCTTT
TRBJ2-5	TRBD2	-	TRBV13	15	CASSRTSGGGETQYF	TGTGCCAGCAGCCGGACTAGCGGGGGCGGAGAGACCCAGTACTTC
TRBJ1-2	-	few	TRBV7-9	13	CASSPQGIYGYTF	TGTGCCAGCAGTCCACAGGGCATCTATGGCTACACCTTC
TRBJ2-5	TRBD2	-	TRBV20-1	14	CSGGPSGKQETQYF	TGCAGCGGTGGGCCTAGCGGTAAACAAGAGACCCAATACTTC
TRBJ2-1	TRBD2	few	TRBV9	15	CASSVAGTSEEEQFF	TGTGCCAGCAGCGTCGCCGGGACTAGCGAGGAAGAGCAGTTCTTC
TRBJ2-3	-	-	TRBV7-6	16	CASSQEGGSSTDTQYF	TGTGCCAGCAGCCAAGAAGGCGGAAGTAGCACAGATACGCAGTATTTT
TRBJ2-4	TRBD2	-	TRBV3-1	20	CASSQELSGGVSGSKNIQYF	TGTGCCAGCAGCCAAGAATTAAGCGGGGGGGTCTCCGGGTCCAAAAACATTCAGTACTTC
TRBJ2-1	-	few	TRBV4-2	12	CASSPLTNEQFF	TGTGCCAGCAGCCCCCTAACCAATGAGCAGTTCTTC
TRBJ1-4	-	few	TRBV7-2	14	CASSLGTGSKGLFF	TGTGCCAGCAGCTTAGGGACCGGGTCGAAGGGACTGTTTTTT
TRBJ1-4	TRBD1	few	TRBV27	20	CASSPWWDRDRVRLGEKLFF	TGTGCCAGCAGTCCGTGGTGGGACCGGGACAGGGTTCGACTGGGGGAAAAACTGTTTTTT
TRBJ2-1	TRBD2	-	TRBV11-2	19	CASSSPLGTSGSPHNEQFF	TGTGCCAGCAGCTCTCCCTTGGGGACTAGCGGGAGCCCACACAATGAGCAGTTCTTC
TRBJ1-4	TRBD1	-	TRBV29-1	13	CSVVAGGREKLFF	TGCAGCGTTGTGGCAGGGGGTCGCGAAAAACTGTTTTTT
TRBJ1-4	TRBD1	few	TRBV7-2	15	CASSLRQGAGEKLFF	TGTGCCAGCAGCTTACGACAGGGGGCGGGTGAAAAACTGTTTTTT
TRBJ2-1	-	-	TRBV20-1	13	CSARDILANEQFF	TGCAGTGCTAGAGATATTCTGGCCAATGAGCAGTTCTTC
TRBJ2-7	TRBD1	-	TRBV20-1	14	CSASKSGTGYEQYF	TGCAGTGCTAGTAAGTCCGGGACAGGCTACGAGCAGTACTTC
TRBJ2-1	-	few	TRBV7-6	14	CASSLRGPRDEQFF	TGTGCCAGCAGCTTAAGGGGTCCCAGGGATGAGCAGTTCTTC
TRBJ2-2	-	-	TRBV20-1	13	CSAWWESTGELFF	TGCAGTGCTTGGTGGGAGAGCACCGGGGAGCTGTTTTTT
TRBJ2-5	-	-	TRBV10-3	14	CAISDRGPGETQYF	TGTGCCATCAGTGACCGAGGGCCTGGGGAGACCCAGTACTTC
TRBJ1-1	-	-	TRBV4-1	15	CASSQDTQGGPEAFF	TGCGCCAGCAGCCAAGATACACAGGGAGGGCCTGAAGCTTTCTTT
TRBJ2-5	-	-	TRBV9	14	CASSGGPRAPGKLF	TGTGCCAGCAGCGGGGGACCTCGGGCTCCGGGGAAGCTCTTC
TRBJ2-1	-	-	TRBV5-8	15	CASSLTRGFRNEQFF	TGTGCCAGCAGCTTGACTCGGGGTTTTAGGAATGAGCAGTTCTTC
TRBJ2-5	TRBD2	few	TRBV2	14	CASSEGGKQETQYF	TGTGCCAGCAGTGAGGGGGGGAAACAAGAGACCCAGTACTTC
TRBJ2-5	-	few	TRBV28	12	CASSLTTETQYF	TGTGCCAGCAGCCTTACTACGGAGACCCAGTACTTC
TRBJ2-5	-	-	TRBV29-1	11	CSLSVQETQYF	TGCAGTTTGAGTGTGCAAGAGACCCAGTACTTC
TRBJ2-6	-	many	TRBV25-1	14	CAMGLGAGANVLTF	TGTGCCATGGGGCTTGGGGCTGGGGCCAACGTCCTGACTTTC
TRBJ2-7	TRBD1	-	TRBV27	14	CASSSSQGVGEQYF	TGTGCCAGCTCCTCTTCACAGGGGGTCGGCGAGCAGTACTTC
TRBJ1-1	-	-	TRBV2	13	CASSEIRGTEAFF	TGTGCCAGCAGTGAAATTAGGGGCACTGAAGCTTTCTTT
TRBJ1-1	TRBD1	few	TRBV2	14	CASSAGTGSAEAFF	TGTGCCAGCAGTGCCGGGACAGGGAGCGCTGAAGCTTTCTTT
TRBJ2-1	TRBD2	once	TRBV29-1	16	CSVARLAGFSYNEQFF	TGCAGCGTAGCCCGACTAGCGGGTTTCTCCTACAATGAGCAGTTCTTC
TRBJ2-7	-	few	TRBV2	16	CASSETRAGASYEQYF	TGTGCCAGCAGTGAGACCCGGGCAGGGGCCTCCTACGAGCAGTACTTC
TRBJ2-7	-	-	TRBV4-2	15	CASSQGKDTFYEQYF	TGTGCCAGCAGCCAAGGGAAGGACACTTTCTACGAGCAGTACTTC
TRBJ2-7	TRBD2	-	TRBV5-6	13	CASSPRGADEQYF	TGTGCCAGCAGCCCGCGGGGGGCCGACGAGCAGTACTTC
TRBJ2-7	TRBD2	few	TRBV27	16	CASSLYWASGSYEQYF	TGTGCCAGCAGTTTATACTGGGCTAGCGGCTCCTACGAGCAGTACTTC
TRBJ2-3	-	-	TRBV7-2	13	CASSSAARDTQYF	TGTGCCAGCAGCTCCGCGGCCCGGGATACGCAGTATTTT
TRBJ1-3	TRBD1	-	TRBV12-3/TRBV12-4	15	CATYPRGRGMNTIYF	TGTGCCACCTATCCCCGTGGCAGGGGGATGAACACCATATATTTT
TRBJ2-5	TRBD1	few	TRBV29-1	17	CSVEEVATGQAWETQYF	TGCAGCGTTGAAGAGGTTGCAACTGGACAGGCCTGGGAGACCCAGTACTTC
TRBJ1-1	-	-	TRBV6-6	13	CASSWAGVYEAFF	TGTGCCAGCAGTTGGGCAGGGGTGTATGAAGCTTTCTTT
TRBJ2-1	-	many	TRBV12-3/TRBV12-4	15	CASSFPTTGNNEQFF	TGTGCCAGCAGTTTTCCGACGACAGGCAACAATGAGCAGTTCTTC
TRBJ2-1	TRBD1	few	TRBV28	14	CASSRDRAYNEQFF	TGTGCCAGCAGTAGGGACAGGGCCTACAATGAGCAGTTCTTC
TRBJ2-5	-	many	TRBV28	13	CASSLWTEETQYF	TGTGCCAGCAGTTTATGGACGGAAGAGACCCAGTACTTC